Shown below are 32 T cell receptor beta chains from a single sample sequenced in a study of cytomegalovirus exposure and HLA in healthy donors. PCR employed 60 Vbeta and 13 Jbeta primers. The assay was immunoSEQ multiplex PCR, and TCRdb's table has in-frame clones only and misses some. The sample lists 100,000 to 150,000 clones; over 60% were seen once. Sequenced material: PBMCs. These receptors originate from a human donor in good health.

This rearrangement joins TRBV2 to TRBJ1-4; TRBD1 matches at 9 bases. Germline assignment: CDR1 SNHLY and CDR2 FYNNEI. V lost 6 bases and J lost 8; bases outside the gene matches: 7. CDR3 length: 14 residues. The CDR3 DNA follows: TGTGCCAGCAGGGCCGGGACAGGGCAAGAAAAACTGTTTTTT. Translating gives CASRAGTGQEKLFF. The whole variable domain, filled in from reference TRBV2 and TRBJ1-4, reads EPEVTQTPSHQVTQMGQEVILRCVPISNHLYFYWYRQILGQKVEFLVSFYNNEISEKSEIFDDQFSVERPDGSNFTLKIRSTKLEDSAMYFCASRAGTGQEKLFFGSGTQLSVL.

V usage is TRBV27 and J usage is TRBJ1-1; weak D call: TRBD1 (5 bases). The CDR3 consists of 18 residues. Germline V gene lookup returns CDR1 MNHEY and CDR2 SMNVEV (reference sequence). V dropped 3 bases and J dropped 2 bases, with 22 bases sitting between them. This CDR3 reads CASSFNGARGGSNTEAFF. The CDR3 coding sequence is TGTGCCAGCAGTTTTAACGGGGCCCGGGGGGGTTCCAACACTGAAGCTTTCTTT.

V gene TRBV18 combines with J gene TRBJ1-5, with D maybe TRBD1 (6 bases). CDR1 KGHSH and CDR2 LQKENI come from the germline V gene. Trimming cost V 4 bases and J 0 bases, with 16 bases left between them. The CDR3 is made up of 17 amino acids. The CDR3 DNA sequence: TGTGCCAGCTCACATCGAACAGGGAACCCTAGCAATCAGCCCCAGCATTTT. Its protein product is CASSHRTGNPSNQPQHF.

This clone was found a few times. The V gene is TRBV7-2, the J gene TRBJ1-6; the D gene is possibly TRBD1 (5 bases). With 3 bases removed from V and 8 bases from J, the gap between germline ends came to 23 bases. The CDR3 has 18 residues. CDR1 and CDR2 from the germline V gene are SGHTA and FQGNSA. The chain's CDR3 is CASSFGSAVGTLHSPLHF. The CDR3 DNA reads as TGTGCCAGCAGCTTCGGGAGCGCAGTGGGGACCCTTCATTCACCCCTCCACTTT. Full variable domain (rest looked up from reference TRBV7-2 and TRBJ1-6): GAGVSQSPSNKVTEKGKDVELRCDPISGHTALYWYRQSLGQGLEFLIYFQGNSAPDKSGLPSDRFSAERTGGSVSTLTIQRTQQEDSAVYLCASSFGSAVGTLHSPLHFGNGTRLTVT.

The chain is built from TRBV5-4 and TRBJ2-2; D remains ambiguous. The CDR3 loop spans 16 amino acids. Germline CDR1 is SGHNT and CDR2 is YYREEE (reference sequence). V was clipped by 0 bases and J by 0 bases, with 9 bases between them. DNA for the CDR3: TGTGCCAGCAGCTTGGCTAGACCAGCGAACACCGGGGAGCTGTTTTTT. Protein sequence: CASSLARPANTGELFF. The full variable domain, its missing parts supplied by reference TRBV5-4 and TRBJ2-2, is ETGVTQSPTHLIKTRGQQVTLRCSSQSGHNTVSWYQQALGQGPQFIFQYYREEENGRGNFPPRFSGLQFPNYSSELNVNALELDDSALYLCASSLARPANTGELFFGEGSRLTVL.

The V gene is TRBV5-1, the J gene TRBJ2-5; 7 bases map to TRBD2. The CDR3 is 13 amino acids. The ends lost 4 bases at V and 5 bases at J; junction bases unmatched: 5. Germline CDR1 reads SGHRS; CDR2 reads YFSETQ. The CDR3 nucleotides are TGCGCCAGCAGCCCCGGGGGGTTGGAGACCCAGTACTTC. Its translation: CASSPGGLETQYF.

This clone came up once. The V gene is TRBV6-5, the J gene TRBJ2-1; possibly TRBD2 for D (5 bases). Deletions cut 6 bases from V and 12 bases from J, with 18 bases between. This CDR3 spans 13 amino acids. Per the germline V gene, CDR1 is MNHEY and CDR2 is SVGAGI. The CDR3 loop is CASRHPGSKGQFF. The CDR3 DNA is TGTGCCAGCAGACACCCGGGGTCTAAGGGGCAGTTCTTC.

The genes are TRBV25-1 and TRBJ1-1; TRBD1 agrees at 7 bases. The germline CDR1 and CDR2 sequences are MGHDK and SYGVNS. The CDR3 runs 13 residues. Trimming cost V 6 bases and J 6 bases; bases outside gene matches: 7. This CDR3 reads CASSHPGQAEAFF. The CDR3 nucleotides read TGTGCCAGCAGCCACCCCGGACAGGCTGAAGCTTTCTTT.

The V and J genes are TRBV5-6 and TRBJ1-1; TRBD1 matches 7 bases. This CDR3 region has 15 residues. V gave up 1 base and J gave up 0 bases; unmatched junction bases: 3. Germline V lookup: CDR1 SGHDT, CDR2 YYEEEE. CDR3 coding DNA: TGTGCCAGCAGCTTGCCTGGGACAGTGAACACTGAAGCTTTCTTT. Its translation is CASSLPGTVNTEAFF.

The chain's CDR3 is CASSMRTSGSVSGELFF. CDR3 DNA sequence: TGTGCCAGTAGTATGCGGACTAGCGGGAGTGTTTCCGGGGAGCTGTTTTTT. This chain connects TRBV19 to TRBJ2-2; TRBD2 aligns across 13 bases. The trim removed 3 bases at V and 6 bases at J, leaving 7 bases unmatched. Germline CDR1 reads LNHDA; CDR2 reads SQIVND (reference sequence). This CDR3 region has 17 residues.

V gene TRBV27 combines with J gene TRBJ2-7, with 7 bases aligning to TRBD1. Germline loops: CDR1 MNHEY, CDR2 SMNVEV (reference sequence). V lost 7 bases, J lost 4 bases, and 10 bases stayed unmatched. The CDR3 is 14 residues long. As DNA, the CDR3 is TGTGCCAGCACCCACCGGGACAGACCTTACGAGCAGTACTTC. It is translated as CASTHRDRPYEQYF.

The CDR3 bases are TGTGCCAGCAGCGAGGACAGGGTGTCAAGCGGCACAGATACGCAGTATTTT. Protein product: CASSEDRVSSGTDTQYF. The chain is built from TRBV5-6 and TRBJ2-3; 8 positions match TRBD1. This CDR3 contains 17 residues. Germline assignment: CDR1 SGHDT and CDR2 YYEEEE. V shed 4 bases, J shed 1 base, and the junction held 11 bases outside the gene matches.

This chain links TRBV5-1 with TRBJ2-2; TRBD1 matches at 7 bases. Losses at the gene ends were 5 bases for V and 6 bases for J; bases not matched to a gene: 7. This CDR3 is built from 14 residues. The germline V gene encodes CDR1 SGHRS and CDR2 YFSETQ. CDR3 DNA: TGCGCCAGCAGAGGAGAGGGGGCGTCCGGGGAGCTGTTTTTT. This codes for CASRGEGASGELFF.

The chain combines TRBV9 with TRBJ2-3; 7 bases match TRBD1. The CDR3 runs to 15 residues. V was clipped by 0 bases and J by 7 bases; unmatched bases: 8. Germline V lookup: CDR1 SGDLS, CDR2 YYNGEE. The CDR3 nucleotides read TGTGCCAGCAGCGTAGAAGGGACAGTTCGACATACGCAGTATTTT. This gives the protein CASSVEGTVRHTQYF.

The table lists this clone with a count of one. V gene TRBV5-1 combines with J gene TRBJ2-6; a possible D gene is TRBD1 (5 bases). The CDR3 runs 15 residues. The V end was cut by 0 bases, the J end by 12 bases, with 16 bases between. Germline assignment: CDR1 SGHRS and CDR2 YFSETQ. CDR3 sequence reads: CASSLDLQGTGVLTF. CDR3 nucleotides: TGCGCCAGCAGCTTGGATTTGCAGGGCACCGGCGTCCTGACTTTC.

This sequence joins TRBV4-3 and TRBJ1-1; TRBD1 is a possible D gene (6 bases). Germline CDR1 and CDR2: LGHNA and YSLEER. The CDR3 extends over 14 amino acids. The V and J ends lost 1 base and 3 bases respectively, with 9 bases between them. The CDR3 spells CASSQGQADTEAFF. The CDR3 nucleotides read TGCGCCAGCAGCCAAGGACAGGCTGACACTGAAGCTTTCTTT.

This clone was seen just once. Here the CDR3 reads CASRDRGGGTEAFF. DNA for the CDR3: TGTGCCAGCAGGGATAGGGGGGGAGGCACTGAAGCTTTCTTT. The chain links TRBV6-1 to TRBJ1-1; perhaps TRBD1 as D (6 bases). The CDR3 is 14 residues long. The V gene lost 6 bases and the J gene lost 4 bases, with 15 bases spanning the gap. Germline V lookup: CDR1 MNHNS, CDR2 SASEGT.

This chain uses TRBV29-1 with TRBJ1-2, with 8 bases lining up with TRBD1. V shed 6 bases, J shed 6 bases, and the junction held 9 bases outside the gene matches. This CDR3 region has 13 residues. Germline assignment: CDR1 SQVTM and CDR2 ANQGSEA. The CDR3 loop is CSVGRGLENGYTF. The CDR3 DNA follows: TGCAGCGTGGGCAGGGGGCTGGAGAATGGCTACACCTTC.

This clone was seen a few times. The gene calls are TRBV21-1 and TRBJ1-2; the D call of TRBD1 is as the table states it, not checked on the DNA. TRBV21-1 has pseudogene status. The CDR3 consists of 13 residues. The CDR3 is CASSNQCGQGALF. The CDR3 DNA is TGTGCCAGCAGCAACCAATGTGGACAGGGGGCCCTCTTC.

The J gene is TRBJ1-2, the V gene TRBV28; 10 positions agree with TRBD1. Germline CDR1 reads MDHEN; CDR2 reads SYDVKM. The ends lost 3 bases at V and 8 bases at J; junction bases unmatched: 12. This CDR3 comprises 16 residues. The CDR3 region is CASSLTGGQAPWGYTF. The CDR3 region has the DNA TGTGCCAGCAGTTTGACAGGGGGCCAGGCCCCATGGGGCTACACCTTC.

Concerning this clone itself: The identical CDR3 is also encoded by other nucleotide sequences in the sample. The chain links TRBV2 to TRBJ2-1; D may be TRBD2 (5 bases). Trimming took off 7 bases at V and 0 bases at J, with 7 bases between the two ends. From germline, CDR1 is SNHLY and CDR2 FYNNEI. This CDR3 is 13 amino acids long. This CDR3 reads CASNSGSYNEQFF. CDR3 DNA: TGTGCCAGCAACAGCGGCTCCTACAATGAGCAGTTCTTC.

This sequence joins TRBV9 and TRBJ2-1, with D possibly being TRBD2 (5 bases). This CDR3 region has 12 residues. Germline V gene lookup returns CDR1 SGDLS and CDR2 YYNGEE. V was clipped by 0 bases and J by 12 bases, with 10 bases between them. CDR3 amino acids: CASSVVGGGQFF. The DNA for the CDR3 is TGTGCCAGCAGCGTAGTCGGCGGAGGGCAGTTCTTC.

The chain couples TRBV5-1 to TRBJ2-7; unclear D gene. The germline V gene has CDR1 SGHRS and CDR2 YFSETQ. The CDR3 has 14 amino acids. Trimming pared 4 bases from V and 2 bases from J, leaving 13 bases between. CDR3 residues: CASSQSGVTYEQYF. The CDR3 nucleotides are TGCGCCAGCAGCCAGTCGGGTGTAACCTACGAGCAGTACTTC.

The CDR3 sequence is CASSHLSHTDTQYF. The CDR3 coding sequence is TGTGCCAGCAGCCATTTATCACACACAGATACGCAGTATTTT. The V call is TRBV7-3, the J call TRBJ2-3; no clear D gene. CDR3 length: 14 amino acids. V dropped 5 bases and J dropped 2 bases, with 11 bases sitting between them. Germline V gene data show CDR1 as SGHTA and CDR2 as FQGTGA.

The chain couples TRBV4-2 to TRBJ2-5; 8 bases line up with TRBD1. The CDR3 covers 16 residues. Germline V lookup: CDR1 LGHNA, CDR2 YNFKEQ. Trimming removed 1 base from V and 5 bases from J; junction bases left unmatched: 9. The CDR3 sequence is CASSQGRTGGYETQYF. CDR3 nucleotide sequence: TGTGCCAGCAGCCAAGGGAGAACAGGGGGGTACGAGACCCAGTACTTC.

V usage is TRBV7-8 and J usage is TRBJ2-5; 7 bases agree with TRBD2. V dropped 1 base and J dropped 4; count of bases not matched to a gene: 6. Germline assignment: CDR1 SGHVS and CDR2 FQNEAQ. The CDR3 has 15 amino acids. The CDR3 DNA reads as TGTGCCAGCAGCTTAGGGCGGGAGAGGGTAGAGACCCAGTACTTC. It encodes CASSLGRERVETQYF. Based on the CDR3 plus reference TRBV7-8 and TRBJ2-5, the full variable domain is GAGVSQSPRYKVAKRGQDVALRCDPISGHVSLFWYQQALGQGPEFLTYFQNEAQLDKSGLPSDRFFAERPEGSVSTLKIQRTQQEDSAVYLCASSLGRERVETQYFGPGTRLLVL.

The J gene is TRBJ1-2, the V gene TRBV19; TRBD1 matches 7 bases. Germline trimming cut 6 bases from V and 4 bases from J; bases unmatched to any gene: 5. The CDR3 sequence is 13 residues long. CDR1 LNHDA and CDR2 SQIVND come from the germline V gene (reference sequence). CDR3 in DNA: TGTGCCAGTAGGTTAGGGGGCCGCTATGGCTACACCTTC. Encoded protein: CASRLGGRYGYTF.

CDR3 sequence reads: CASSSGGVQDQPQHF. CDR3 sequence (DNA): TGTGCCAGCAGCTCGGGGGGGGTTCAGGATCAGCCCCAGCATTTT. J is TRBJ1-5 and V is TRBV5-4, with D possibly TRBD1 on 5 matching bases. V lost 3 bases, J lost 5 bases, and 15 bases lay in between. Germline assignment: CDR1 SGHNT and CDR2 YYREEE (reference sequence). The CDR3 is 15 residues long.

This rearrangement joins TRBV7-8 to TRBJ2-7; a possible D gene is TRBD1 (5 bases). Trimming stripped 2 bases from V and 3 bases from J, with 29 bases between. This CDR3 region has 20 residues. The germline gives CDR1 SGHVS, CDR2 FQNEAQ. CDR3 coding DNA: TGTGCCAGCAGCTTACCCACACCGACCGAGTACAGGACAAATAACTACGAGCAGTACTTC. Amino acid sequence: CASSLPTPTEYRTNNYEQYF.

This clone has a single count. The rearrangement uses TRBV18 and TRBJ1-4, with D maybe TRBD1 (6 bases). The V gene's germline CDR1 is KGHSH and CDR2 LQKENI. Trimming cost V 0 bases and J 15 bases, with 23 bases left between them. The CDR3 runs to 16 residues. The CDR3: CASSPPSSGGPGRLFF. CDR3 in DNA: TGTGCCAGCTCACCACCGTCGTCGGGGGGGCCGGGGAGGTTGTTTTTT.

The chain links TRBV28 to TRBJ1-5, with TRBD1 identical over 8 bases. The CDR3 has 15 amino acids. CDR1 is MDHEN and CDR2 is SYDVKM in the germline V gene. Germline trimming cut 4 bases from V and 3 bases from J; bases unmatched to any gene: 5. This chain's CDR3 is CASSSSDRDNQPQHF. CDR3 in DNA: TGTGCCAGCAGTTCGTCGGACAGGGACAATCAGCCCCAGCATTTT.

V gene TRBV25-1 combines with J gene TRBJ1-2; D not resolved. Trimming cost V 5 bases and J 8 bases, with 18 bases left between them. Germline CDR1 reads MGHDK; CDR2 reads SYGVNS. The length of the CDR3 is 14 residues. The CDR3 spells CASSPQFTAQGYTF. Written as DNA, the CDR3 is TGTGCCAGCAGTCCTCAGTTTACCGCCCAGGGCTACACCTTC.